The TCR beta chain described here comes from a study of blood T cell repertoires in COVID-19. V shed 1 base and J 4 bases; nucleotides not matched to a gene: 7. CDR1 and CDR2 from the germline V gene are SGHRS and YFSETQ. This CDR3 contains 15 residues. Generated by immunoSEQ multiplex PCR, the TCRdb table keeps only in-frame clones and is missing some. Of approximately 340,000 clones detected, roughly 90% appear once; the ten largest clones hold approximately 9.9%. Sequencing used peripheral blood. The receptor comes from a man aged 25 to 40 with COVID-19, enrolled during active disease. The rearrangement joins TRBV5-1 to TRBJ1-1, with TRBD1 identical over 7 bases. The CDR3 nucleotides are TGCGCCAGCAGCTTGTGGGACAGATTTACCACTGAAGCTTTCTTT. The encoded protein is CASSLWDRFTTEAFF.